The source of this TCR beta chain is a study of control samples from healthy donors and cancer patients. Generated by immunoSEQ multiplex PCR, the TCRdb table keeps only in-frame clones and is missing some. The sample yields about 86,000 clones, 85% to 90% seen once. This clone came up once. V lost 8 bases, J lost 3 bases, and 19 bases lay in between. The CDR3 covers 16 residues. The germline gives CDR1 MNHEY, CDR2 SVGEGT. This TCR came from a woman aged 45-60 years with colorectal cancer. The chain uses TRBV6-2 or TRBV6-3 and TRBJ2-2; D is perhaps TRBD1 (7 bases). The sequencing input was PBMCs. The CDR3 DNA follows: TGTGCCAGCGGCCACAGGGGTCGGGGGTACACCGGGGAGCTGTTTTTT. Translating gives CASGHRGRGYTGELFF.